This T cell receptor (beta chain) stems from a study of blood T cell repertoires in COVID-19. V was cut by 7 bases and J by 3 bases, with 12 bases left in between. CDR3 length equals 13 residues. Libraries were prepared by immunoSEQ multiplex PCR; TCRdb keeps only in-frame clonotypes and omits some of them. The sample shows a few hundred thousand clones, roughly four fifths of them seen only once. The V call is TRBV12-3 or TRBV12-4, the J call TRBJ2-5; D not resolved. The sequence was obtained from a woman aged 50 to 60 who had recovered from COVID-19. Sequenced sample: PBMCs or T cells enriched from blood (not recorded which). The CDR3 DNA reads TGTGCCAGCACCCTAAGAGAAAAAGAGACCCAGTACTTC. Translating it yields CASTLREKETQYF.